This section outlines one T cell receptor (beta chain) sequence together with its context. The antigen remains undetermined. The data originate from a study of T cell responses to AZD1222 COVID-19 vaccine. Overall study findings and caveats: Across spike, vaccine-associated CD4 TCRs were found, dominant at 160-218 and 743-854. Close to half of all spike-specific TCRs reportedly target regions of the variants that are unmutated.

Clones were read by immunoSEQ multiplex PCR, and TCRdb kept only the in-frame ones, dropping some. Of approximately 120,000 clones listed, over 75% are singletons. The CDR3 covers 14 residues. Per germline, CDR1 PRHDT and CDR2 FYEKMQ (reference sequence). V was pared by 0 bases and J by 6 bases, with 9 bases between. The TCR sequence derives from an adult in good health. The sample was peripheral blood, taken on day 0 of AZD1222 vaccination. The V call is TRBV13, the J call TRBJ2-1; D is ambiguous. The CDR3 region is CASSLGGLSNEQFF. CDR3 in DNA: TGTGCCAGCAGCTTAGGGGGTCTCTCCAATGAGCAGTTCTTC.